This record covers a single TCR beta chain. Its cognate antigen is unknown. The sample originates from a study of cytomegalovirus exposure and HLA in healthy donors. Study-wide findings and caveats: With high specificity and sensitivity, the classifier reportedly diagnosed cytomegalovirus status. Analyses of presence and absence presupposed an approximately uniform sequencing depth across donors. A later analysis appeared to link common viral pathogens to several of the most significant clusters.

Germline values: CDR1 SGDLS, CDR2 YYNGEE. This CDR3 region has 14 residues. The J segment lost 4 bases and the V segment lost 4 bases, leaving 6 bases of the junction unmatched. The PCR had 60 Vbeta and 13 Jbeta primers. Some clones are missing from TCRdb's copy, which holds only in-frame ones; the method was immunoSEQ multiplex PCR. The sample holds roughly 60,000 clones, 65% to 90% seen once. The material sequenced was PBMCs. V usage is TRBV9 and J usage is TRBJ1-1, with 8 bases that match TRBD1. This receptor was identified in a man aged 30 to 39 in good health and CMV-seronegative. The CDR3 protein is CASSSQGGGTEAFF. CDR3 in DNA: TGTGCCAGCAGCTCACAGGGGGGGGGCACTGAAGCTTTCTTT.